The rows below give T cell receptor beta chains drawn from one sample of a study of blood T cell repertoires in COVID-19. Only in-frame clones appear in the TCRdb table, and some are missing; sequencing was by immunoSEQ multiplex PCR. In the table there are more than 65,000 clones, under 95% of which are singletons. The sample was peripheral blood. All receptors come from a human donor in a cohort sampled during active COVID-19. CDR3s include the opening cysteine and the closing phenylalanine or tryptophan. The order of the fields is V gene, D gene, J gene, clone size, CDR3 DNA, CDR3 protein. A D gene is named only where the DNA matches it firmly. Size values are once, few and many counts, or a class for expanded clones, and some rows have none.

v_call: TRBV11-3
d_call: -
j_call: TRBJ1-4
clone_size: -
cdr3_nt: TGTGCCAGCAGCTTAGGTTCAGGGGCGTATACTAATGAAAAACTGTTTTTT
cdr3_aa: CASSLGSGAYTNEKLFF

v_call: TRBV5-6
d_call: TRBD1
j_call: TRBJ2-3
clone_size: -
cdr3_nt: TGTGCCAGCAGCTCGCGACCTACAGGGGGCATTGCAGATACGCAGTATTTT
cdr3_aa: CASSSRPTGGIADTQYF

v_call: TRBV5-1
d_call: TRBD1
j_call: TRBJ1-2
clone_size: -
cdr3_nt: TGCGCCAGCAGCTTGGCCGGCTCACGGATAACAGGGGAAATCGCTGGCTACACCTTC
cdr3_aa: CASSLAGSRITGEIAGYTF

v_call: TRBV11-2
d_call: -
j_call: TRBJ2-2
clone_size: -
cdr3_nt: TGTGCCAGCAGCCTCACAGTCGGGGGGCTGAACACCGGGGAGCTGTTTTTT
cdr3_aa: CASSLTVGGLNTGELFF

v_call: TRBV19
d_call: TRBD1
j_call: TRBJ1-1
clone_size: -
cdr3_nt: TGTGCCAGTAGCCCAAGAGGGGGCAACACTGAAGCTTTCTTT
cdr3_aa: CASSPRGGNTEAFF

v_call: TRBV4-1
d_call: -
j_call: TRBJ1-1
clone_size: -
cdr3_nt: TGCGCCAGCAGCCAAGAGACGCTGAGGGGGGGGGAAGCTTTCTTT
cdr3_aa: CASSQETLRGGEAFF

v_call: TRBV3-1/TRBV3-2
d_call: TRBD2
j_call: TRBJ2-7
clone_size: -
cdr3_nt: TGTGCCAGCAGCCAAGGGGCTAGCGGGGGGGTTAGCTCCTACGAGCAGTACTTC
cdr3_aa: CASSQGASGGVSSYEQYF

v_call: TRBV11-2
d_call: TRBD1
j_call: TRBJ2-2
clone_size: -
cdr3_nt: TGTGCCAGCAGCTTAGGGGTGGACAGGGTTTACACCGGGGAGCTGTTTTTT
cdr3_aa: CASSLGVDRVYTGELFF

v_call: TRBV6-1
d_call: TRBD1
j_call: TRBJ1-4
clone_size: -
cdr3_nt: TGTGCCAGCAGTGAACTGGACAGGGGGTGGTTGACTAATGAAAAACTGTTTTTT
cdr3_aa: CASSELDRGWLTNEKLFF

v_call: TRBV19
d_call: TRBD1
j_call: TRBJ1-6
clone_size: once
cdr3_nt: TGTGCCAGTAGCCCGGGACAGGGGCTTTCACCCCTCCACTTT
cdr3_aa: CASSPGQGLSPLHF

v_call: TRBV3-1/TRBV3-2
d_call: TRBD1
j_call: TRBJ2-7
clone_size: -
cdr3_nt: TGTGCCAGCAGCCTCTGGACAGGGGGAATTTACGAGCAGTACTTC
cdr3_aa: CASSLWTGGIYEQYF

v_call: TRBV5-1
d_call: -
j_call: TRBJ2-7
clone_size: -
cdr3_nt: TGCGCCAGCAACGCTGTTACAGGCCTCTCCTACGAGCAGTACTTC
cdr3_aa: CASNAVTGLSYEQYF

v_call: TRBV25-1
d_call: -
j_call: TRBJ1-2
clone_size: -
cdr3_nt: TGTGCCAGCAGGGAATTGACAGGCCTCTACACCTTC
cdr3_aa: CASRELTGLYTF

v_call: TRBV7-8
d_call: -
j_call: TRBJ1-3
clone_size: once
cdr3_nt: TGTGCCAGCAGCTTAGGCAGGGTTGATGACACCATATATTTT
cdr3_aa: CASSLGRVDDTIYF

v_call: TRBV7-3
d_call: -
j_call: TRBJ1-5
clone_size: -
cdr3_nt: TGTGCCAGCAGCTTAAACAGGGCGTGGGGTAGGCCCCAGCATTTT
cdr3_aa: CASSLNRAWGRPQHF

v_call: TRBV30
d_call: -
j_call: TRBJ2-3
clone_size: -
cdr3_nt: TGTGCCTGGAGTGGCCTCGGGGGTCAAGATACGCAGTATTTT
cdr3_aa: CAWSGLGGQDTQYF

v_call: TRBV4-2
d_call: -
j_call: TRBJ1-5
clone_size: -
cdr3_nt: TGTGCCAGCAGTCAAGGGCGGGGTAGCAATCAGCCCCAGCATTTT
cdr3_aa: CASSQGRGSNQPQHF

v_call: TRBV20-1
d_call: -
j_call: TRBJ2-5
clone_size: -
cdr3_nt: TGCAGTGTCAGGCCCGAAGAGACCCAGTACTTC
cdr3_aa: CSVRPEETQYF

v_call: TRBV9
d_call: -
j_call: TRBJ2-3
clone_size: -
cdr3_nt: TGTGCCAGCAGCCTCCGGAGCGAGATCTATGCAGATACGCAGTATTTT
cdr3_aa: CASSLRSEIYADTQYF

v_call: TRBV5-1
d_call: -
j_call: TRBJ2-7
clone_size: -
cdr3_nt: TGCGCCAGCAACGGTGGAGGGGGCCTTGTTGACGAGCAGTACTTC
cdr3_aa: CASNGGGGLVDEQYF

v_call: TRBV5-1
d_call: TRBD2
j_call: TRBJ2-7
clone_size: -
cdr3_nt: TGCGCCAGCAGCACCCGGGCCCTAGCGGGGTCCTACGAGCAGTACTTC
cdr3_aa: CASSTRALAGSYEQYF

v_call: TRBV30
d_call: -
j_call: TRBJ1-1
clone_size: -
cdr3_nt: TGTGCCTGGAGTGGGGGGACACCTAATGAAGCTTTCTTT
cdr3_aa: CAWSGGTPNEAFF

v_call: TRBV27
d_call: -
j_call: TRBJ1-5
clone_size: -
cdr3_nt: TGTGCCAGCAGGGGGTCGACAGTATCAAATCAGCCCCAGCATTTT
cdr3_aa: CASRGSTVSNQPQHF

v_call: TRBV6-5
d_call: -
j_call: TRBJ1-1
clone_size: -
cdr3_nt: TGTGCCAGCAGGCAACCCACGGGGGTCGGGACTGAAGCTTTCTTT
cdr3_aa: CASRQPTGVGTEAFF

v_call: TRBV7-9
d_call: -
j_call: TRBJ2-7
clone_size: -
cdr3_nt: TGTGCCAGCAGCCCATCACCCGGGTACGAGCAGTACTTC
cdr3_aa: CASSPSPGYEQYF

v_call: TRBV5-4
d_call: -
j_call: TRBJ1-6
clone_size: -
cdr3_nt: TGTGCCAGCAGCTCACCAGGGGTCGGGTCACCCCTCCACTTT
cdr3_aa: CASSSPGVGSPLHF

v_call: TRBV7-9
d_call: TRBD2
j_call: TRBJ2-6
clone_size: -
cdr3_nt: TGTGCCAGCAGCCCTGGACTAGCGGGGGCCTCCTCTGGGGCCAACGTCCTGACTTTC
cdr3_aa: CASSPGLAGASSGANVLTF

v_call: TRBV11-2
d_call: -
j_call: TRBJ2-7
clone_size: -
cdr3_nt: TGTGCCAGCAGCTCGTACTTCGCACAGGGAAGTTTGGCAGAGCAGTACTTC
cdr3_aa: CASSSYFAQGSLAEQYF

v_call: TRBV24-1
d_call: -
j_call: TRBJ2-2
clone_size: -
cdr3_nt: TGTGCCACCAGTGACTCGAGAGACACCGGGGAGCTGTTTTTT
cdr3_aa: CATSDSRDTGELFF

v_call: TRBV19
d_call: TRBD1
j_call: TRBJ1-5
clone_size: -
cdr3_nt: TGTGCCAGTAGATACGACCACAGGGGTTATAGCAATCAGCCCCAGCATTTT
cdr3_aa: CASRYDHRGYSNQPQHF

v_call: TRBV11-2
d_call: -
j_call: TRBJ2-7
clone_size: -
cdr3_nt: TGTGCCAGCAGCACGTCCCTTGGGGCGTCGACCTACGAGCAGTACTTC
cdr3_aa: CASSTSLGASTYEQYF

v_call: TRBV2
d_call: -
j_call: TRBJ2-7
clone_size: -
cdr3_nt: TGTGCCAGCAAGTGGCCTGGGGGGGCGGACGAGCAGTACTTC
cdr3_aa: CASKWPGGADEQYF